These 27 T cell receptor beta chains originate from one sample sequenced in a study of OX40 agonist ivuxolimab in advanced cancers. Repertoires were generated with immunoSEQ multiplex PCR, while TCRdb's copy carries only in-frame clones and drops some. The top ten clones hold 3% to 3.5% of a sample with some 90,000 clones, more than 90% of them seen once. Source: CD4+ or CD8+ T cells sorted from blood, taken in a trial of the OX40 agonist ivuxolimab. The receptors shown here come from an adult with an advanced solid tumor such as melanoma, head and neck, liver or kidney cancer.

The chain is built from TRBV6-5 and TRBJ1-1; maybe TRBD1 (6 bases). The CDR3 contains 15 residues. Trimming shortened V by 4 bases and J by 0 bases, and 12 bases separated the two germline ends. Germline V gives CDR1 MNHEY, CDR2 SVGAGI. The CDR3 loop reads CASSLWGGLNTEAFF. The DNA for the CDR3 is TGTGCCAGCAGTTTATGGGGGGGCCTGAACACTGAAGCTTTCTTT.

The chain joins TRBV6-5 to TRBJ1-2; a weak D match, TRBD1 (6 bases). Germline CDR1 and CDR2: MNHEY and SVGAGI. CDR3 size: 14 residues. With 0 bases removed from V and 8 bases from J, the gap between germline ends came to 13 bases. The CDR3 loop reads CASSYSSKGDGYTF. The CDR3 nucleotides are TGTGCCAGCAGTTACTCGAGCAAGGGGGACGGCTACACCTTC.

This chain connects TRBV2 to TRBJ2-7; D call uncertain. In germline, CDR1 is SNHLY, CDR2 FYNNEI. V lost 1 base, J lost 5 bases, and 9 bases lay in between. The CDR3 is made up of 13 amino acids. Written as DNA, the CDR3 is TGTGCCAGCAGTGAAGTGGCAATCAACGAGCAGTACTTC. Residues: CASSEVAINEQYF. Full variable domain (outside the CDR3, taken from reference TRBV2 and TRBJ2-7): EPEVTQTPSHQVTQMGQEVILRCVPISNHLYFYWYRQILGQKVEFLVSFYNNEISEKSEIFDDQFSVERPDGSNFTLKIRSTKLEDSAMYFCASSEVAINEQYFGPGTRLTVT.

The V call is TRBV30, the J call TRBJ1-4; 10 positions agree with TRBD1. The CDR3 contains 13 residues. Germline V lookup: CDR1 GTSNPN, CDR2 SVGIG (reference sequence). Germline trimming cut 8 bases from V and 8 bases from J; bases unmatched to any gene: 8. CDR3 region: CAADRGRGEKLFF. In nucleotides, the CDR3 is TGTGCCGCCGACAGGGGGCGAGGGGAAAAACTGTTTTTT.

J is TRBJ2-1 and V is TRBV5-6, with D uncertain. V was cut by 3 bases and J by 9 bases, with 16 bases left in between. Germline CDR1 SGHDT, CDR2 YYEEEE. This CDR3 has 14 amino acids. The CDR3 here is CASSWPSKAAEQFF. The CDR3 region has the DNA TGTGCCAGCAGCTGGCCGAGTAAAGCTGCTGAGCAGTTCTTC.

In DNA form, the CDR3 reads TGTGCCAGCAGCGGGGGGAACACTGAAGCTTTCTTT. This translates into CASSGGNTEAFF. V is TRBV9 and J is TRBJ1-1, with D hard to call. The CDR3 runs to 12 residues. CDR1 SGDLS and CDR2 YYNGEE come from the germline V gene. Trimming shortened V by 3 bases and J by 1 base, and 4 bases separated the two germline ends.

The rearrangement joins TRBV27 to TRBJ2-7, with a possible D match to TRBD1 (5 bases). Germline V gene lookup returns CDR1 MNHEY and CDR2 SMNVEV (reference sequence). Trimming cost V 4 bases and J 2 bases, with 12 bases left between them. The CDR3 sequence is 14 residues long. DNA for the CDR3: TGTGCCAGCAGTTACCTAGACAGAGCCTACGAGCAGTACTTC. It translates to CASSYLDRAYEQYF.

The CDR3 region is CASSVDSTGELFF. The CDR3 bases are TGTGCCAGCAGCGTAGATTCCACCGGGGAGCTGTTTTTT. The V call is TRBV9, the J call TRBJ2-2; no reliable D call. The CDR3 runs 13 residues. Germline loops: CDR1 SGDLS, CDR2 YYNGEE. Deletions cut 0 bases from V and 4 bases from J, with 4 bases between.

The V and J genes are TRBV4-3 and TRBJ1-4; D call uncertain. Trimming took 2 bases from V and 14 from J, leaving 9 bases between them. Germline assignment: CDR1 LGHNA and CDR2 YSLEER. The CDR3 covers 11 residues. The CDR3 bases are TGCGCCAGCAGCCAACTTGGCTACCTGTTTTTT. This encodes CASSQLGYLFF.

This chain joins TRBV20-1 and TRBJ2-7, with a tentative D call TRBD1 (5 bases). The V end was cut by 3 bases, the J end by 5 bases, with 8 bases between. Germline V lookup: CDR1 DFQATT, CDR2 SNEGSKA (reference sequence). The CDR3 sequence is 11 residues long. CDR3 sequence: CSASQGDEQYF. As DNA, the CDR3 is TGCAGTGCTAGCCAGGGTGACGAGCAGTACTTC.

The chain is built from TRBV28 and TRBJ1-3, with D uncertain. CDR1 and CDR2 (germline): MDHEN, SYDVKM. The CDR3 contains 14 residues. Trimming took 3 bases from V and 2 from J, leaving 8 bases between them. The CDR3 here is CASSFYGTGNTIYF. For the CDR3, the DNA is TGTGCCAGCAGTTTTTACGGGACTGGAAACACCATATATTTT.

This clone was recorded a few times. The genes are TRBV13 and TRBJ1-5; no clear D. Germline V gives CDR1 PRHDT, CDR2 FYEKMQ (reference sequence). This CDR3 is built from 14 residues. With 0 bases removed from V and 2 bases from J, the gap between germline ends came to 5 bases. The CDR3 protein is CASSLGAGNQPQHF. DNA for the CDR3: TGTGCCAGCAGCTTAGGGGCAGGCAATCAGCCCCAGCATTTT.

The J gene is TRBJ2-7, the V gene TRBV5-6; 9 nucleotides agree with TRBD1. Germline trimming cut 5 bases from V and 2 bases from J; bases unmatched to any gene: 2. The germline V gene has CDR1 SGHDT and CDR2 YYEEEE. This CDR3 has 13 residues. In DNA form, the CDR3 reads TGTGCCAGCAGTACAGGGGGCCCCTACGAGCAGTACTTC. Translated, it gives CASSTGGPYEQYF.

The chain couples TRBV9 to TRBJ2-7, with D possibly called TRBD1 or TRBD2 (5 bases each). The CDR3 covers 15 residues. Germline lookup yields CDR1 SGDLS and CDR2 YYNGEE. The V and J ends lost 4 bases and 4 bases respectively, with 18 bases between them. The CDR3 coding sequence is TGTGCCAGCAGCCCTCGGGACGGAATAGGATACGAGCAGTACTTC. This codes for CASSPRDGIGYEQYF.

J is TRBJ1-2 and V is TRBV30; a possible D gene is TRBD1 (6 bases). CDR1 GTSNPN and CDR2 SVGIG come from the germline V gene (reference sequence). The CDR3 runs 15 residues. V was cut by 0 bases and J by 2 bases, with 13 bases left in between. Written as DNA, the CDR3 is TGTGCCTGGAGTGTAATTCAGGGGATGAACTATGGCTACACCTTC. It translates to CAWSVIQGMNYGYTF. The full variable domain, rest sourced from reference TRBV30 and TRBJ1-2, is SQTIHQWPATLVQPVGSPLSLECTVEGTSNPNLYWYRQAAGRGLQLLFYSVGIGQISSEVPQNLSASRPQDRQFILSSKKLLLSDSGFYLCAWSVIQGMNYGYTFGSGTRLTVV.

CDR3 loop: CASSQEITGARDTQYF. In DNA form, the CDR3 reads TGCGCCAGCAGCCAAGAAATCACAGGGGCCAGAGATACGCAGTATTTT. The chain carries TRBV4-3 and TRBJ2-3; 7 positions agree with TRBD1. The CDR3 is made up of 16 amino acids. V lost 0 bases to trimming and J lost 5 bases; unmatched junction nucleotides: 8. Germline CDR1 reads LGHNA; CDR2 reads YSLEER.

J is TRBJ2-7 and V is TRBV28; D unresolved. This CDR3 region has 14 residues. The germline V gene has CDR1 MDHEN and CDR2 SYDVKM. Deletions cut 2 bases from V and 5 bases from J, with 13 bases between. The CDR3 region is CASSLNEIRDEQYF. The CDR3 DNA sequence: TGTGCCAGCAGTTTAAACGAGATTCGTGACGAGCAGTACTTC. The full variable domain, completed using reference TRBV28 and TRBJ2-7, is DVKVTQSSRYLVKRTGEKVFLECVQDMDHENMFWYRQDPGLGLRLIYFSYDVKMKEKGDIPEGYSVSREKKERFSLILESASTNQTSMYLCASSLNEIRDEQYFGPGTRLTVT.

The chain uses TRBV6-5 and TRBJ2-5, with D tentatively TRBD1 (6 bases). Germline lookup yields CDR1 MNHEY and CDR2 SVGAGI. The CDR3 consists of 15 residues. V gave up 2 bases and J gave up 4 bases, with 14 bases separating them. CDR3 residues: CASSYGGLGGETQYF. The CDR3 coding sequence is TGTGCCAGCAGTTACGGGGGTCTAGGGGGAGAGACCCAGTACTTC.

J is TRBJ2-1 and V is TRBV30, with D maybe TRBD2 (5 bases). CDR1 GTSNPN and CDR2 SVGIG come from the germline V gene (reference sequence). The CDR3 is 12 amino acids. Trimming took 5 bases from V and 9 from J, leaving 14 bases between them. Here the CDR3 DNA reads TGTGCCTGGGATAGGCGAGGAGGTGAGCAGTTCTTC. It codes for CAWDRRGGEQFF. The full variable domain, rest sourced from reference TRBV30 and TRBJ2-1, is SQTIHQWPATLVQPVGSPLSLECTVEGTSNPNLYWYRQAAGRGLQLLFYSVGIGQISSEVPQNLSASRPQDRQFILSSKKLLLSDSGFYLCAWDRRGGEQFFGPGTRLTVL.

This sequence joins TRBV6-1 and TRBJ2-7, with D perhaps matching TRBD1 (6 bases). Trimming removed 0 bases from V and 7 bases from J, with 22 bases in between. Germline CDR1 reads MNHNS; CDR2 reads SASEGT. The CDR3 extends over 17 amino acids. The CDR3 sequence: CASSEAGMGTGTWEQYF. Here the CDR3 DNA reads TGTGCCAGCAGTGAAGCGGGGATGGGAACAGGGACGTGGGAGCAGTACTTC.

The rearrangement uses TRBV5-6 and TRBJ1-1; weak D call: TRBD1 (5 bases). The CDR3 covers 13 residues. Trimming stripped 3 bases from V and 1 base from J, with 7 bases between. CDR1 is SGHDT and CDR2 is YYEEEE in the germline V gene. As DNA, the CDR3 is TGTGCCAGCAGCTGGGGGAGGAACACTGAAGCTTTCTTT. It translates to CASSWGRNTEAFF. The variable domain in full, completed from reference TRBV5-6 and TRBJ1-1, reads DAGVTQSPTHLIKTRGQQVTLRCSPKSGHDTVSWYQQALGQGPQFIFQYYEEEERQRGNFPDRFSGHQFPNYSSELNVNALLLGDSALYLCASSWGRNTEAFFGQGTRLTVV.

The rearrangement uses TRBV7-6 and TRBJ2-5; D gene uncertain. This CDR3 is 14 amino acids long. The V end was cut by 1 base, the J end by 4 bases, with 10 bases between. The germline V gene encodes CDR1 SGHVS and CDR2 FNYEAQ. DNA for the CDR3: TGTGCCAGCAGCTTAGGCGATCTGGTAGAGACCCAGTACTTC. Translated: CASSLGDLVETQYF.

This chain's CDR3 is CASSSTSLTGELFF. The CDR3 coding sequence is TGTGCCAGCAGTTCGACATCTCTGACCGGGGAGCTGTTTTTT. The V gene is TRBV6-5, the J gene TRBJ2-2; D unresolved. Between the trimmed V and J ends, which lost 4 bases and 5 bases, there was a span of 11 bases. This CDR3 is 14 amino acids long. Germline lookup yields CDR1 MNHEY and CDR2 SVGAGI.

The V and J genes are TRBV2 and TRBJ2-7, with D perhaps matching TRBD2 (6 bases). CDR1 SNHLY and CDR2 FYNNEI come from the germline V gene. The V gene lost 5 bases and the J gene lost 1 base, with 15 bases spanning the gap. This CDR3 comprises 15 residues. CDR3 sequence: CASSKTGTESYEQYF. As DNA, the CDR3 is TGTGCCAGCAGTAAGACCGGGACTGAATCCTACGAGCAGTACTTC.

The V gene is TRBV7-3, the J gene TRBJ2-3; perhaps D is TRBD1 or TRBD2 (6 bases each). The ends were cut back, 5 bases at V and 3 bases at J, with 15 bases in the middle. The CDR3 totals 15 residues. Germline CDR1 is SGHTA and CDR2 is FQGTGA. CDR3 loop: CASSPHGGRTDTQYF. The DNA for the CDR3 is TGTGCCAGCAGCCCACACGGGGGCCGGACAGATACGCAGTATTTT.

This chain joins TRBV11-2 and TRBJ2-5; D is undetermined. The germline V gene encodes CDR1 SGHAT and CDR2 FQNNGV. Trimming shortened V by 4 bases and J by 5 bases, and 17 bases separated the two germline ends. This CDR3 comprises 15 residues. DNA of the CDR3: TGTGCCAGCAGCTCAGCTAGACTCGCGGTGGAGACCCAGTACTTC. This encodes CASSSARLAVETQYF.

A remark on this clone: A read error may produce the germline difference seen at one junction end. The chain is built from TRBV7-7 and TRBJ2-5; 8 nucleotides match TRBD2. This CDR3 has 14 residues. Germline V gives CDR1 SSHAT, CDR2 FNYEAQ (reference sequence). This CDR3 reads CASSLGGGQETQYF. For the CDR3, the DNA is TGTGCTAGCAGCTTAGGCGGGGGGCAAGAGACCCAGTACTTC.